Below are 24 T cell receptor beta chains sequenced from a single sample in a study of shared clonotypes between healthy human individuals. Profiling relied on immunoSEQ multiplex PCR, and the TCRdb table lists in-frame clones only, not all of them. The sample lists about 2.1 million clones; roughly 95% were seen once. CD45RO-negative cells were positively selected for CCR7, leaving out terminally differentiated effector memory CD45RA+ cells. Specimen: naive CD8+ T cells from PBMCs. These receptors originate from a man aged 18 to 29 in good health. Some clones in this sample may be carry-over from other donors' samples.

The V gene is TRBV4-2, the J gene TRBJ2-3, with 11 bases lining up with TRBD2. Germline values: CDR1 LGHNA, CDR2 YNFKEQ. Trimming took 0 bases from V and 4 from J; bases not matched to a gene: 6. This CDR3 comprises 17 residues. The CDR3 loop reads CASSQDPTSGESDTQYF. The CDR3 DNA is TGTGCCAGCAGCCAAGATCCGACTAGCGGGGAGTCAGATACGCAGTATTTT.

The chain has TRBV28 and TRBJ2-1, with D perhaps TRBD2 (6 bases). Germline assignment: CDR1 MDHEN and CDR2 SYDVKM. V lost 2 bases, J lost 3 bases, and 14 bases lay in between. The CDR3 is 16 residues long. The CDR3 coding sequence is TGTGCCAGCAGTTTAAGCCCTAGCGAGTTCTACAATGAGCAGTTCTTC. This gives the protein CASSLSPSEFYNEQFF.

The CDR3 DNA reads as TGTGCCAGCAGCTCCGTGGGGGCGGGAGGGCTCGAGCAGTACTTC. This codes for CASSSVGAGGLEQYF. The chain combines TRBV7-6 with TRBJ2-7, with 9 positions matching TRBD2. The V gene's germline CDR1 is SGHVS and CDR2 FNYEAQ. This CDR3 has 15 amino acids. Germline trimming cut 4 bases from V and 6 bases from J; bases unmatched to any gene: 10.

The V gene is TRBV5-8, the J gene TRBJ2-2, with 10 bases fitting TRBD1. This CDR3 is built from 16 residues. Trimming removed 3 bases from V and 5 bases from J; junction bases left unmatched: 7. Germline V gives CDR1 SGHTS, CDR2 YDEGEE. CDR3 amino acids: CASSWWGQGLTGELFF. The CDR3, as DNA: TGTGCCAGCAGCTGGTGGGGACAGGGGTTGACCGGGGAGCTGTTTTTT.

The chain recombines TRBV19 with TRBJ2-2, with a possible D match to TRBD2 (6 bases). CDR1 is LNHDA, CDR2 SQIVND, per germline (reference sequence). This CDR3 is 12 amino acids long. CDR3 DNA: TGTGCGACCTTAGCGGTGGGCGGGGAGCTGTTTTTT. This codes for CATLAVGGELFF.

The rearrangement links TRBV6-5 to TRBJ2-7, with TRBD1 matching 7 bases. Germline CDR1 is MNHEY and CDR2 is SVGAGI. J gave up 6 bases and V 7 bases, and 15 bases lay outside the gene matches. The CDR3 is 15 amino acids. The CDR3 here is CASTTYPDRTLEQYF. The CDR3 coding sequence is TGTGCCAGCACCACCTACCCGGACAGGACTCTCGAGCAGTACTTC.

The V gene is TRBV28, the J gene TRBJ1-2, with TRBD1 as a possible D gene (5 bases). Looked up from germline, CDR1 is MDHEN and CDR2 is SYDVKM. Trimming shortened V by 5 bases and J by 3 bases, and 19 bases separated the two germline ends. This CDR3 region has 16 residues. The CDR3 loop reads CASSLGRVRGDYGYTF. In nucleotides, the CDR3 is TGTGCCAGCAGTCTGGGTCGAGTAAGGGGTGACTATGGCTACACCTTC.

This rearrangement joins TRBV27 to TRBJ1-5; unclear D gene. CDR3 length: 15 residues. Per the germline V gene, CDR1 is MNHEY and CDR2 is SMNVEV (reference sequence). V gave up 4 bases and J gave up 4 bases, with 14 bases separating them. CDR3 region: CASSSGLIGNQPQHF. The CDR3 bases are TGTGCCAGCAGTTCGGGCCTGATTGGAAATCAGCCCCAGCATTTT.

As for this clone: Other DNA sequences in the sample encode the same CDR3. The CDR3 reads CASSPGLSYEQYF. The CDR3 region has the DNA TGTGCCAGCAGCCCCGGACTATCCTACGAGCAGTACTTC. The chain employs TRBV4-2 and TRBJ2-7; tentative D call: TRBD2 (6 bases). The CDR3 loop spans 13 amino acids. V dropped 4 bases and J dropped 1 base, with 8 bases sitting between them. CDR1 is LGHNA, CDR2 YNFKEQ, per germline.

V is TRBV9 and J is TRBJ2-1; 7 bases align to TRBD2. CDR3 length equals 18 residues. The germline V gene has CDR1 SGDLS and CDR2 YYNGEE. The V and J ends lost 0 bases and 6 bases, in that order; junction bases with no gene match: 15. The CDR3 DNA sequence: TGTGCCAGCAGCGTAGGGCAGAGGGCTAGCGGAGCGGGCAATGAGCAGTTCTTC. The encoded protein is CASSVGQRASGAGNEQFF.

This clone was seen a single time. The chain joins TRBV20-1 to TRBJ2-7, with D possibly matching TRBD2 (5 bases). CDR3 length: 11 amino acids. V was clipped by 6 bases and J by 7 bases, with 13 bases between them. Germline V gives CDR1 DFQATT, CDR2 SNEGSKA (reference sequence). CDR3 nucleotide sequence: TGCAGTGCCAAAGACTCGGGGGAGCAGTACTTC. This sequence encodes CSAKDSGEQYF.

The chain recombines TRBV5-1 with TRBJ2-5; no clear D. Trimming took off 1 base at V and 4 bases at J, with 8 bases between the two ends. The germline V gene encodes CDR1 SGHRS and CDR2 YFSETQ. The CDR3 sequence is 13 residues long. The CDR3 is CASSLYFGETQYF. CDR3 in DNA: TGCGCCAGCAGCTTGTACTTCGGAGAGACCCAGTACTTC. The full variable domain, rest sourced from reference TRBV5-1 and TRBJ2-5, is KAGVTQTPRYLIKTRGQQVTLSCSPISGHRSVSWYQQTPGQGLQFLFEYFSETQRNKGNFPGRFSGRQFSNSRSEMNVSTLELGDSALYLCASSLYFGETQYFGPGTRLLVL.

The rearrangement joins TRBV7-9 to TRBJ2-5; 7 bases align to TRBD2. This CDR3 comprises 18 residues. Losses at the gene ends were 7 bases for V and 1 base for J; bases not matched to a gene: 18. CDR1 SEHNR and CDR2 FQNEAQ come from the germline V gene (reference sequence). In DNA form, the CDR3 reads TGTGCCAGCACCTCGTGGTTAGAGGCTAGCGGAGGCCAAGAGACCCAGTACTTC. This encodes CASTSWLEASGGQETQYF.

The chain is built from TRBV27 and TRBJ1-5, with D perhaps TRBD1 (6 bases). Germline lookup yields CDR1 MNHEY and CDR2 SMNVEV (reference sequence). The CDR3 runs 14 residues. V was clipped by 6 bases and J by 4 bases, with 13 bases between them. CDR3 in DNA: TGTGCCAGCAGCATACAGGGCGCAAATCAGCCCCAGCATTTT. This translates into CASSIQGANQPQHF.

The chain recombines TRBV29-1 with TRBJ2-7; 9 bases line up with TRBD1. This CDR3 region has 15 residues. Losses at the gene ends were 3 bases for V and 2 bases for J; bases not matched to a gene: 8. Germline loops: CDR1 SQVTM, CDR2 ANQGSEA. CDR3 protein: CSVEGTGTGTYEQYF. The CDR3 region has the DNA TGCAGCGTTGAGGGTACCGGGACAGGGACCTACGAGCAGTACTTC.

This chain connects TRBV7-6 to TRBJ2-1; 10 bases are shared with TRBD2. V lost 5 bases and J lost 4; bases outside the gene matches: 5. The CDR3 has 15 amino acids. Germline CDR1 SGHVS, CDR2 FNYEAQ. The CDR3 region has the DNA TGTGCCAGCAGCACCACTAGCGGGAATTACAATGAGCAGTTCTTC. Translating gives CASSTTSGNYNEQFF.

This clone occurred once. CDR3 sequence reads: CASSYSVGGPGEKLFF. The CDR3, as DNA: TGTGCCAGCAGTTACTCGGTCGGGGGGCCGGGTGAAAAACTGTTTTTT. The chain couples TRBV6-5 to TRBJ1-4; weak D call: TRBD1 (6 bases). This CDR3 contains 16 residues. Trimming took 0 bases from V and 7 from J, leaving 15 bases between them. CDR1 is MNHEY, CDR2 SVGAGI, per germline.

The gene calls are TRBV19 and TRBJ2-1; D is uncertain. Trimming removed 8 bases at V and 7 bases at J, with 18 bases between. Per the germline V gene, CDR1 is LNHDA and CDR2 is SQIVND (reference sequence). This CDR3 comprises 14 residues. CDR3 protein: CASGYVGYGNEQFF. The CDR3 nucleotides read TGTGCCAGTGGATATGTGGGTTACGGAAATGAGCAGTTCTTC.

V and J are TRBV27 and TRBJ1-5; 7 nucleotides match TRBD1. The V and J ends lost 5 bases and 6 bases, in that order; junction bases with no gene match: 7. Germline CDR1 is MNHEY and CDR2 is SMNVEV (reference sequence). The CDR3 loop spans 14 amino acids. The CDR3 DNA reads TGTGCCAGCAGTCGCCGGGACAGAGGTCAGCCCCAGCATTTT. Residues: CASSRRDRGQPQHF.

This clone appeared once. The V gene is TRBV2, the J gene TRBJ2-1; D perhaps matches TRBD2 (6 bases). This CDR3 contains 15 residues. Trimming left V 10 bases short and J 8 bases short, with 24 bases between. Germline V gene data show CDR1 as SNHLY and CDR2 as FYNNEI. In nucleotides, the CDR3 is TGTGCCACCGTGGAGCGGGCAGTCGGTAAGGATGAGCAGTTCTTC. Amino acids: CATVERAVGKDEQFF.

The rearrangement links TRBV4-1 to TRBJ2-7, with 9 bases lining up with TRBD1. Germline-derived CDR1 and CDR2 are MGHRA and YSYEKL. This CDR3 has 15 residues. V lost 3 bases and J lost 3; bases outside the gene matches: 6. The CDR3 loop is CASSHLWGQGYEQYF. CDR3 in DNA: TGCGCCAGCAGCCACTTATGGGGACAGGGCTACGAGCAGTACTTC.

V gene TRBV4-3 combines with J gene TRBJ2-1; D may be TRBD1 (6 bases). Trimming took 0 bases from V and 3 from J, leaving 9 bases between them. The CDR3 loop spans 15 amino acids. Looked up from germline, CDR1 is LGHNA and CDR2 is YSLEER. As DNA, the CDR3 is TGCGCCAGCAGCCAAGATACAGGGATCTACAATGAGCAGTTCTTC. This codes for CASSQDTGIYNEQFF.

J is TRBJ2-1 and V is TRBV7-9, with 7 nucleotides matching TRBD2. The J segment lost 10 bases and the V segment lost 7 bases, leaving 16 bases of the junction unmatched. Germline V lookup: CDR1 SEHNR, CDR2 FQNEAQ (reference sequence). The CDR3 consists of 15 residues. The DNA of the CDR3 is TGTGCCAGCATCCTGGGCGGGAGTAGATCCGGCGAGCAGTTCTTC. It is translated as CASILGGSRSGEQFF.

This chain connects TRBV5-1 to TRBJ2-1; 8 bases map to TRBD2. Trimming removed 4 bases from V and 0 bases from J; junction bases left unmatched: 6. The CDR3 loop spans 16 amino acids. CDR1 and CDR2 (germline): SGHRS, YFSETQ. The CDR3 DNA follows: TGCGCCAGCAGCGGAACTAGCGGAGCCTCCTACAATGAGCAGTTCTTC. It is translated as CASSGTSGASYNEQFF.